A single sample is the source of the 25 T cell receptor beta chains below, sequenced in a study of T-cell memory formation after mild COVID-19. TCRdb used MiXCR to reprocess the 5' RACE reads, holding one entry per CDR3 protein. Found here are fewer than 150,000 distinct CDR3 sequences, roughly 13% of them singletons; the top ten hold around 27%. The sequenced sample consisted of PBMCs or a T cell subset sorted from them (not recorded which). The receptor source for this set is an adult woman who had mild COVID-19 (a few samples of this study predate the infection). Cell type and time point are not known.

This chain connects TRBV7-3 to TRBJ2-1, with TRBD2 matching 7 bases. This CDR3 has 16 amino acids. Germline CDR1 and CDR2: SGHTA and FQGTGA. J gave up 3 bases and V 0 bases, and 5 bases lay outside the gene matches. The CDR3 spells CASSLTASGDYNEQFF. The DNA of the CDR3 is TGTGCCAGCAGCTTAACTGCTAGCGGAGACTACAATGAGCAGTTCTTC.

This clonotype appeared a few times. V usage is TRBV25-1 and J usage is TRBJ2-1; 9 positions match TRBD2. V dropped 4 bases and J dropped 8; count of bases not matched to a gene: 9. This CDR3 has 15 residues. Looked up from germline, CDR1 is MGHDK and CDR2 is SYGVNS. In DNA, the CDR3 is TGTGCCAGCAGTGGCGAGGGGACTAGCATCTATGAGCAGTTCTTC. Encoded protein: CASSGEGTSIYEQFF.

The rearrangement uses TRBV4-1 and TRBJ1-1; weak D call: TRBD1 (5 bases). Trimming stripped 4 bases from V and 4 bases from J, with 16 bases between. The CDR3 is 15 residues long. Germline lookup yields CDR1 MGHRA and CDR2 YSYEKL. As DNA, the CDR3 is TGCGCCAGCAGCCGCGCTATGGGGGAATCCACTGAAGCTTTCTTT. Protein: CASSRAMGESTEAFF.

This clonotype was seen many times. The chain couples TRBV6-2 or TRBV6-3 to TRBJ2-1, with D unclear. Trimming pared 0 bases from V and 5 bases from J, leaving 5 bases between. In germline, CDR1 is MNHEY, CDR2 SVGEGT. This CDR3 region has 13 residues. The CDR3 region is CASSYSSNNEQFF. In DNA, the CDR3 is TGTGCCAGCAGTTACTCGTCTAACAATGAGCAGTTCTTC.

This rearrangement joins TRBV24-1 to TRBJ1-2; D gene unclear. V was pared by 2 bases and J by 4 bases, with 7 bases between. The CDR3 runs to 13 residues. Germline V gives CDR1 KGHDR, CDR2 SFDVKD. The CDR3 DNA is TGTGCCACCAGTGATTCAGGCTTCTATGGCTACACCTTC. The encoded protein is CATSDSGFYGYTF.

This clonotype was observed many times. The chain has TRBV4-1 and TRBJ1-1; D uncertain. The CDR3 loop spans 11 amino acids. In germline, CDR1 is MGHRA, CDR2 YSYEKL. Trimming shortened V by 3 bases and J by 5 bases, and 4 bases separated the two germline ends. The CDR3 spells CASSQGTEAFF. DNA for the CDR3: TGCGCCAGCAGCCAGGGAACTGAAGCTTTCTTT.

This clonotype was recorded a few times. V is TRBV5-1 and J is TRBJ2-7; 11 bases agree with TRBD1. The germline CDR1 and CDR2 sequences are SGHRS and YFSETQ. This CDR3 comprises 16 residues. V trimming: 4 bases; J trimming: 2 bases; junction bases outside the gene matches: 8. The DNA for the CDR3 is TGCGCCAGCAGCCCGAAATGGGACAGGGGGGCCTACGAGCAGTACTTC. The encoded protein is CASSPKWDRGAYEQYF.

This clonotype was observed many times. CDR3 amino acids: CASSPRWTEFTDTQYF. The CDR3 bases are TGTGCCAGCAGCCCCCGATGGACCGAGTTCACAGATACGCAGTATTTT. The chain has TRBV3-1 and TRBJ2-3; D unresolved. CDR1 LGHDT and CDR2 YNNKEL come from the germline V gene (reference sequence). Trimming cost V 4 bases and J 2 bases, with 16 bases left between them. CDR3 length: 16 residues.

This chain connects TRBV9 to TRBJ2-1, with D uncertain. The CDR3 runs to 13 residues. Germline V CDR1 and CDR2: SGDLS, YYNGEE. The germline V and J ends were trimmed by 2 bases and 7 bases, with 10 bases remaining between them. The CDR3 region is CASSVHGLNEQFF. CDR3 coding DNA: TGTGCCAGCAGCGTGCACGGTTTGAATGAGCAGTTCTTC.

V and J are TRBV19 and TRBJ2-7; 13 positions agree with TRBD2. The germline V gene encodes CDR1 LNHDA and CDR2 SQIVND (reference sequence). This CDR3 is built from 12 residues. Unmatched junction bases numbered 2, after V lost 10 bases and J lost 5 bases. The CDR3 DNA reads TGTGCCACGACTAGCGGGAGGAACGAGCAGTACTTC. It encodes CATTSGRNEQYF.

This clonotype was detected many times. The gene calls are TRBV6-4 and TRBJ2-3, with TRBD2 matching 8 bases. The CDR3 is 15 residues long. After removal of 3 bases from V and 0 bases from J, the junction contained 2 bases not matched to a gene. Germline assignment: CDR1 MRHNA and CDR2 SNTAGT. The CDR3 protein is CASSELAGSTDTQYF. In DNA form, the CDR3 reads TGTGCCAGCAGTGAATTAGCGGGGAGCACAGATACGCAGTATTTT.

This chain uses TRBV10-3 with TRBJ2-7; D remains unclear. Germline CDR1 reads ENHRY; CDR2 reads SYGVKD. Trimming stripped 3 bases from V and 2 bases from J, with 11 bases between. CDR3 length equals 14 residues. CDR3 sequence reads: CAISDGRRAYEQYF. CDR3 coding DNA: TGTGCCATCAGTGATGGCCGGAGAGCCTACGAGCAGTACTTC.

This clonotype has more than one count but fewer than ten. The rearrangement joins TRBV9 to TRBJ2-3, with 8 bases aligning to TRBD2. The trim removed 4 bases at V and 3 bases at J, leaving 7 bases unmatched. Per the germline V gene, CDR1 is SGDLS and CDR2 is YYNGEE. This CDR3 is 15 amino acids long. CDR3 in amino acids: CASSPGLALTDTQYF. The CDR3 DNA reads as TGTGCCAGCAGCCCAGGACTAGCTTTGACAGATACGCAGTATTTT.

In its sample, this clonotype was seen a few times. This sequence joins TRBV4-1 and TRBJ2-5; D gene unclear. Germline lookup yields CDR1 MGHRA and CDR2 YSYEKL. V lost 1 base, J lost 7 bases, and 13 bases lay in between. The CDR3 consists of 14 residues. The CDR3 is CASSQVFGSGTQYF. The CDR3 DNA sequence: TGCGCCAGCAGCCAAGTTTTCGGGTCCGGGACCCAGTACTTC.

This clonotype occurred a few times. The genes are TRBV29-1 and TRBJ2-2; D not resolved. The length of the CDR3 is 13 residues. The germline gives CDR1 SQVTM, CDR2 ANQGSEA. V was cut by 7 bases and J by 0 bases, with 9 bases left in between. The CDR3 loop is CSALLANTGELFF. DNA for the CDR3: TGCAGCGCCCTGTTAGCGAACACCGGGGAGCTGTTTTTT.

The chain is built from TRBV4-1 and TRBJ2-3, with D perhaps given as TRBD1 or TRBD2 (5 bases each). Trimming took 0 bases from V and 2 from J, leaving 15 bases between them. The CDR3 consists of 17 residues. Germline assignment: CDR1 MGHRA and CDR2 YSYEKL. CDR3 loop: CASSQDLPSGATDTQYF. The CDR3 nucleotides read TGCGCCAGCAGCCAAGACCTGCCTTCCGGGGCCACAGATACGCAGTATTTT.

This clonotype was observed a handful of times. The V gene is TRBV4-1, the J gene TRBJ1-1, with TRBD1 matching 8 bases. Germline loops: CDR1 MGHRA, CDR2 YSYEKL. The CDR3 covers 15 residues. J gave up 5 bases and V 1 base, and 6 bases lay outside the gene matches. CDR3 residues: CASSQVGQGRTEAFF. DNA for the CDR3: TGCGCCAGCAGCCAAGTAGGACAGGGTAGGACTGAAGCTTTCTTT.

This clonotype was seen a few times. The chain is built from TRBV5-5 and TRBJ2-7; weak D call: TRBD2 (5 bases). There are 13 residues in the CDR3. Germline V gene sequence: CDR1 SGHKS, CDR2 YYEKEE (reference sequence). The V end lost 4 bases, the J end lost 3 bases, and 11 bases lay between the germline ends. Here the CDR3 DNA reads TGTGCCAGCAGCGTTGGTCGGGGCTACGAGCAGTACTTC. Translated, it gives CASSVGRGYEQYF.

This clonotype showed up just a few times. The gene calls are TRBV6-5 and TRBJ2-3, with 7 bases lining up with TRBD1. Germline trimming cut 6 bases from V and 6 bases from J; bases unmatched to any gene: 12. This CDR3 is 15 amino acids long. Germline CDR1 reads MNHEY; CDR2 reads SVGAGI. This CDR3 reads CASRLDRAFWDTQYF. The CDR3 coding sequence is TGTGCCAGCAGGCTCGACAGGGCCTTTTGGGATACGCAGTATTTT.

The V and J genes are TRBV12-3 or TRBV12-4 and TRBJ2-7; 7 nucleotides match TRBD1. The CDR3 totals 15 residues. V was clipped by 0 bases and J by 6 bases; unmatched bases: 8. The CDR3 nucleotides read TGTGCCAGCAGTTTAGCAGGGGGCGCGGTGCTCGAGCAGTACTTC. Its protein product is CASSLAGGAVLEQYF.

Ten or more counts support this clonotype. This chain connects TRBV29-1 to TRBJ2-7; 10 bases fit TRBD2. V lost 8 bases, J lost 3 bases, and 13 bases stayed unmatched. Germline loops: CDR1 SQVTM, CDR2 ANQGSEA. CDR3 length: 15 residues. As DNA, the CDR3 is TGCAGCCCACTTGGGTGGCTAGCGGGAGTCTACGAGCAGTACTTC. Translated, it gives CSPLGWLAGVYEQYF.

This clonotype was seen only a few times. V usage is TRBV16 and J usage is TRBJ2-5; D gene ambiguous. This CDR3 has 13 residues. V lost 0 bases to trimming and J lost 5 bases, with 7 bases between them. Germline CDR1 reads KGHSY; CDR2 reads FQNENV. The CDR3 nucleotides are TGTGCCAGCAGCCAATCGGGGTCGGAGACCCAGTACTTC. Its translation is CASSQSGSETQYF.

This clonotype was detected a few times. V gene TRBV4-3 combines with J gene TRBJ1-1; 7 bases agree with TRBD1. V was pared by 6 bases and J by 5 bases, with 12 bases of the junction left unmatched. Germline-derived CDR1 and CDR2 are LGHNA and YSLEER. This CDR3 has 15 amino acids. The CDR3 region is CASSSGGGRETEAFF. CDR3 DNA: TGCGCCAGCAGTAGCGGAGGGGGCCGGGAAACTGAAGCTTTCTTT.

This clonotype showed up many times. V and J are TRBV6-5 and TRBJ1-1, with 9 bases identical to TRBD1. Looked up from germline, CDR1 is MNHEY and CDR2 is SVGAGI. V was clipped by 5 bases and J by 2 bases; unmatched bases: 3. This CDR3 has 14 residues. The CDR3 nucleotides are TGTGCCAGCAGTCTTACAGGGGGCAACACTGAAGCTTTCTTT. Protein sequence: CASSLTGGNTEAFF.

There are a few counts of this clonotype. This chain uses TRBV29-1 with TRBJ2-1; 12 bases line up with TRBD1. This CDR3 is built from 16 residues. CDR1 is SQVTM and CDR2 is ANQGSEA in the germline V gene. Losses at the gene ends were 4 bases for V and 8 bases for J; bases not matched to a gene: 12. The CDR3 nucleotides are TGCAGCGTTGGCGTGACCGGGACAGGGGGCTTCGATGAGCAGTTCTTC. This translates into CSVGVTGTGGFDEQFF.